This TCR beta chain was identified in a study of blood T cell repertoires in COVID-19. On the study more broadly: PBMCs, B-cell-depleted T cells, or T cells provided the cDNA or gDNA that made up the material.

Cohorts were based on clinical histories the participants reported. In the authors' methods: Reference gene primer amplification in the assay estimated nucleated cell counts. Only in-frame clones appear in the TCRdb table, and some are missing; sequencing was by immunoSEQ multiplex PCR. V and J calls and clone size are those listed in that table; D and trimming were worked out from the DNA. The table records 120,000 or so clones, roughly 84% of them present only once. Material: PBMCs or T cells enriched from blood (not recorded which). This receptor was obtained from a woman younger than 45 who had recovered from COVID-19.

CDR3 in DNA: TGTGCCAGCTCACCACGGACAGGGGATCAGCCCCAGCATTTT. It translates to CASSPRTGDQPQHF. The V gene is TRBV18, the J gene TRBJ1-5, with 9 bases fitting TRBD1. Germline values: CDR1 KGHSH, CDR2 LQKENI. The CDR3 spans 14 residues. V was clipped by 1 base and J by 5 bases; unmatched bases: 0.